This T cell receptor beta chain was captured in a study of identical twins. The CDR3 contains 16 residues. V lost 5 bases and J lost 12; bases outside the gene matches: 13. In TCRdb, the 5' RACE reads were re-called with MiXCR into one record per CDR3 protein. The sample yields around 1.7 million distinct CDR3 sequences, roughly 35% seen once. The donor group consisted entirely of healthy Caucasians. This chain uses TRBV12-3 or TRBV12-4 with TRBJ2-3; 14 bases align to TRBD2. The sequenced sample consisted of cord blood. This TCR was recovered from a newborn girl in good health. CDR3 DNA: TGTGCCAGCAGTCCAATGGGGACTAGCGGGGGCGCCCCCCAGTATTTT. This encodes CASSPMGTSGGAPQYF.